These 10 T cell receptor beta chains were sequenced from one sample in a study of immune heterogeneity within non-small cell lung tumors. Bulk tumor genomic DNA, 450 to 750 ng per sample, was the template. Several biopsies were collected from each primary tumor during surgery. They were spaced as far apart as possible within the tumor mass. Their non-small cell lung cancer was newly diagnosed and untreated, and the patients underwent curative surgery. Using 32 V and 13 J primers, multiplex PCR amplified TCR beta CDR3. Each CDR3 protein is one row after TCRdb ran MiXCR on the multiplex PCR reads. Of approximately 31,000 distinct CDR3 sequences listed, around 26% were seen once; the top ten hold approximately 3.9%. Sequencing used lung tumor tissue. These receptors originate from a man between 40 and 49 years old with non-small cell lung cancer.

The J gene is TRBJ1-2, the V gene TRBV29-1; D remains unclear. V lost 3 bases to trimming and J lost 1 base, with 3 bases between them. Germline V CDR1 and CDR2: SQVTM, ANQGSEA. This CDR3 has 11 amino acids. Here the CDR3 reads CSVEFNYGYTF. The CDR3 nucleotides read TGCAGCGTTGAGTTTAACTATGGCTACACCTTC.

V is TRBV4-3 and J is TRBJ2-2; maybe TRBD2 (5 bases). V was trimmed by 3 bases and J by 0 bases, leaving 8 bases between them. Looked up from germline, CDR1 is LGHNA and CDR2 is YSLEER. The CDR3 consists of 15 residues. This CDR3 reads CASSQRVANTGELFF. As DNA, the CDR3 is TGCGCCAGCAGCCAGAGGGTGGCGAACACCGGGGAGCTGTTTTTT.

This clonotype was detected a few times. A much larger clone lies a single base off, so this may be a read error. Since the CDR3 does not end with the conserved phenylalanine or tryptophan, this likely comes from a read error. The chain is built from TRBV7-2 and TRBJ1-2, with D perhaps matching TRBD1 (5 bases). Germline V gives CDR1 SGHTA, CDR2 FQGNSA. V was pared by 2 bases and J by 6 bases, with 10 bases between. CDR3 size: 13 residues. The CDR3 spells CASSLTKGNGYTL. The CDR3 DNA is TGTGCCAGCAGCTTAACGAAGGGGAATGGCTACACCTTA.

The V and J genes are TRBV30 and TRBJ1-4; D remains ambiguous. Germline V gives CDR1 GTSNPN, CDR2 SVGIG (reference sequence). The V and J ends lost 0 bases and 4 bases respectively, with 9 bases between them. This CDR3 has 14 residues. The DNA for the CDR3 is TGTGCCTGGAGTGTGCGGGCTGGTAATGAAAAACTGTTTTTT. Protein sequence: CAWSVRAGNEKLFF.

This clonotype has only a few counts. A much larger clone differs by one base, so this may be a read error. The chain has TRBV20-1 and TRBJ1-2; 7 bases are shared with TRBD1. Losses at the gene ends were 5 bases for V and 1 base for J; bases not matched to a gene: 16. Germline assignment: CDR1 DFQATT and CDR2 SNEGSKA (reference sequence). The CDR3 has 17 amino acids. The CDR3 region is CSAGVSTGTAFNYGYTF. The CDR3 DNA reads TGCAGTGCTGGAGTTTCCACCGGGACAGCATTTAACTATGGCTACACCTTC.

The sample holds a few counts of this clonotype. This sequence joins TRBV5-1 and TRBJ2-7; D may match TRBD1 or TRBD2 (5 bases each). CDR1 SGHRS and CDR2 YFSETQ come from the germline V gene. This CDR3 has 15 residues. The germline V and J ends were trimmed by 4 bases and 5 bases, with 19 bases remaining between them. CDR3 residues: CASSADSAHGDEQYF. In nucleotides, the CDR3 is TGCGCCAGCAGCGCTGACAGCGCCCACGGGGACGAGCAGTACTTC.

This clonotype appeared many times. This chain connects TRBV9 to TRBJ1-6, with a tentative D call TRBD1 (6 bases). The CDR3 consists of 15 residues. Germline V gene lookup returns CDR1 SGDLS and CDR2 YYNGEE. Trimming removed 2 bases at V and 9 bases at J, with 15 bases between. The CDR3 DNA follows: TGTGCCAGCAGCGTGGCGGGGGCAGGTGGTTCACCCCTCCACTTT. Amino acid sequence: CASSVAGAGGSPLHF.

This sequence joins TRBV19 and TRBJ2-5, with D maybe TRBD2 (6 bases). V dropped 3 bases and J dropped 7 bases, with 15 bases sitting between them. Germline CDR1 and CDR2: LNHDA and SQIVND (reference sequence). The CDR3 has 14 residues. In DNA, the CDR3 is TGTGCCAGTAGTATGGGGGGTAGTCTGTCGACCCAGTACTTC. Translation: CASSMGGSLSTQYF.

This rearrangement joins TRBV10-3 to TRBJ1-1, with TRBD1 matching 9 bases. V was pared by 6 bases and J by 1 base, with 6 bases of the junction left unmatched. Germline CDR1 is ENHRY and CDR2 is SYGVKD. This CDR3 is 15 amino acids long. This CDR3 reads CAIRGQGGGNTEAFF. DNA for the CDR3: TGTGCCATCAGGGGACAGGGCGGGGGGAACACTGAAGCTTTCTTT.

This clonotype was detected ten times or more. CDR3 region: CASSPGGDLNYGYTF. In DNA, the CDR3 is TGTGCCAGCTCACCGGGGGGGGACCTCAACTATGGCTACACCTTC. The rearrangement joins TRBV18 to TRBJ1-2, with D possibly being TRBD1 (5 bases). Trimming left V 3 bases short and J 2 bases short, with 13 bases between. Looked up from germline, CDR1 is KGHSH and CDR2 is LQKENI. This CDR3 has 15 residues.